Below, 10 T cell receptor beta chains from the same sample are listed, as sequenced in a study of cytomegalovirus exposure and HLA in healthy donors. Both 60 Vbeta primers and 13 Jbeta primers went into the PCR. Clones were read by immunoSEQ multiplex PCR, and TCRdb kept only the in-frame ones, dropping some. The sample carries 130,000 to 150,000 clones, about four fifths recorded once. Sequencing was carried out using PBMCs. The receptors shown here come from a female donor in good health and CMV-seronegative.

This clone has only one observation. This sequence joins TRBV6-1 and TRBJ2-1, with TRBD2 as a possible D gene (6 bases). Germline V gene sequence: CDR1 MNHNS, CDR2 SASEGT. V was shortened by 7 bases and J by 4 bases, with 11 bases between the two germline ends. The CDR3 is 13 residues long. CDR3 nucleotide sequence: TGTGCCAGCAAGGAGGGCCCGTACAATGAGCAGTTCTTC. Translated, it gives CASKEGPYNEQFF.

V and J are TRBV30 and TRBJ1-2, with 8 positions matching TRBD1. The germline V gene has CDR1 GTSNPN and CDR2 SVGIG (reference sequence). J lost 5 bases, V lost 4 bases, and 12 bases had no gene match. This CDR3 has 15 residues. CDR3: CAWIYYRGLNYGYTF. CDR3 DNA: TGTGCCTGGATATATTACAGGGGGTTGAATTATGGCTACACCTTC.

The V gene is TRBV19, the J gene TRBJ1-1, with D uncertain. Trimming cost V 1 base and J 6 bases, with 15 bases left between them. Germline values: CDR1 LNHDA, CDR2 SQIVND (reference sequence). This CDR3 region has 15 residues. For the CDR3, the DNA is TGTGCCAGTAGTATAGGGAACCACCTAGGCGCTGAAGCTTTCTTT. Its protein is CASSIGNHLGAEAFF.

The chain uses TRBV28 and TRBJ2-7, with D tentatively TRBD1 (6 bases). Germline values: CDR1 MDHEN, CDR2 SYDVKM. V was pared by 3 bases and J by 4 bases, with 16 bases between. CDR3 length: 15 residues. DNA of the CDR3: TGTGCCAGCAGTTTCGAGGGGGATTTCGGGTACGAGCAGTACTTC. Encoded protein: CASSFEGDFGYEQYF.

This sequence joins TRBV27 and TRBJ2-1; 7 bases agree with TRBD2. Germline CDR1 is MNHEY and CDR2 is SMNVEV (reference sequence). CDR3 size: 16 residues. V gave up 3 bases and J gave up 9 bases; unmatched junction bases: 14. The CDR3 DNA reads as TGTGCCAGCAGTTTGATTGGGGGAGGGCCTGTAGGTGAGCAGTTCTTC. Residues: CASSLIGGGPVGEQFF.

CDR3 residues: CASSFSPFSGRASYEQYF. In nucleotides, the CDR3 is TGTGCCAGCAGCTTCTCCCCGTTTAGCGGGAGGGCCAGCTACGAGCAGTACTTC. J is TRBJ2-7 and V is TRBV7-2; 11 bases match TRBD2. The germline CDR1 and CDR2 sequences are SGHTA and FQGNSA. The CDR3 loop spans 18 amino acids. V lost 3 bases to trimming and J lost 3 bases; unmatched junction nucleotides: 13.

The chain combines TRBV30 with TRBJ2-2; maybe TRBD2 (5 bases). The germline V gene has CDR1 GTSNPN and CDR2 SVGIG (reference sequence). The CDR3 totals 15 residues. V lost 5 bases and J 0 bases, leaving 13 bases between the germline ends. The CDR3 DNA reads as TGTGCCTGGGGGGAGCAGTCCGCGAACACCGGGGAGCTGTTTTTT. Its protein is CAWGEQSANTGELFF.

This clone has only a few counts. V gene TRBV2 combines with J gene TRBJ1-4; 10 positions agree with TRBD1. The CDR3 runs 12 residues. Germline V gene lookup returns CDR1 SNHLY and CDR2 FYNNEI. V gave up 7 bases and J gave up 8 bases; unmatched junction bases: 1. CDR3 region: CASKDRGEKLFF. DNA of the CDR3: TGTGCCAGCAAGGACAGGGGGGAAAAACTGTTTTTT.

The V and J genes are TRBV9 and TRBJ1-2; maybe TRBD1 (5 bases). CDR1 SGDLS and CDR2 YYNGEE come from the germline V gene. There are 14 residues in the CDR3. Deletions cut 6 bases from V and 0 bases from J, with 12 bases between. The CDR3 DNA follows: TGTGCCAGCAAGTCGGACACTTCTAACTATGGCTACACCTTC. Amino acids: CASKSDTSNYGYTF.

This chain uses TRBV5-1 with TRBJ2-3, with TRBD1 matching over 9 bases. Germline V gene sequence: CDR1 SGHRS, CDR2 YFSETQ. CDR3 length equals 16 residues. V trimming: 4 bases; J trimming: 2 bases; junction bases outside the gene matches: 8. CDR3 DNA: TGCGCCAGCAGCCCATCGGGACAGGGAAACACAGATACGCAGTATTTT. Residues: CASSPSGQGNTDTQYF.